The 21 T cell receptor beta chains given below trace back to one sample, sequenced in a study of T cells expressing NK-cell markers. With the 5' RACE reads reprocessed, TCRdb shows one record per CDR3 protein and no DNA. Reported are hundreds of thousands of distinct CDR3 sequences; the ten largest clones contain around 3.9%. What was sequenced was blood T cells: a sorted CD56 or NKG2C T cell subset, CD4+ or CD8+ T cells, or bulk PBMC T cells (not recorded which). Receptors originate from a woman aged 18 to 69 in good health.

This chain joins TRBV5-1 and TRBJ2-1. CDR3 size: 13 residues. Germline V gene lookup returns CDR1 SGHRS and CDR2 YFSETQ. The CDR3 spells CASRPPVGDEQFF.

V usage is TRBV20-1 and J usage is TRBJ2-1; checking the TCRdb D call of TRBD2 is not possible without DNA. The CDR3 runs 13 residues. The germline V gene encodes CDR1 DFQATT and CDR2 SNEGSKA (reference sequence). The CDR3 sequence: CSILTSGSNEQFF.

The J gene is TRBJ2-5, the V gene TRBV29-1; the TCRdb call, TRBD1, lacks DNA for checking. The CDR3 loop spans 13 amino acids. Germline CDR1 is SQVTM and CDR2 is ANQGSEA. The CDR3: CSVPIAPQETQYF.

V is TRBV5-6 and J is TRBJ2-2; lacking DNA, the TRBD1 call made by TCRdb goes unchecked. Germline V gene sequence: CDR1 SGHDT, CDR2 YYEEEE. The CDR3 is made up of 15 amino acids. CDR3 residues: CASSLQGHDTGELFF. Using reference TRBV5-6 and TRBJ2-2 for the parts outside the CDR3, the full variable domain is DAGVTQSPTHLIKTRGQQVTLRCSPKSGHDTVSWYQQALGQGPQFIFQYYEEEERQRGNFPDRFSGHQFPNYSSELNVNALLLGDSALYLCASSLQGHDTGELFFGEGSRLTVL.

The genes are TRBV5-6 and TRBJ2-7; there is no DNA to check the TCRdb D call of TRBD2. CDR1 is SGHDT, CDR2 YYEEEE, per germline. This CDR3 spans 14 amino acids. This chain's CDR3 is CASSLDGALYEQYF.

This rearrangement joins TRBV15 to TRBJ1-4. Germline CDR1 LNHNV, CDR2 YYDKDF (reference sequence). The CDR3 is 15 amino acids. CDR3 sequence reads: CATSLRGGPNEKLFF.

V is TRBV20-1 and J is TRBJ2-3; TCRdb designates TRBD2, a call that cannot be tested without DNA. The germline CDR1 and CDR2 sequences are DFQATT and SNEGSKA (reference sequence). The CDR3 has 16 amino acids. CDR3 amino acids: CSARERGGGAEDTQYF.

V gene TRBV6-5 combines with J gene TRBJ2-1; TCRdb proposes TRBD1, but this gene call is untestable without DNA. The CDR3 consists of 13 residues. In germline, CDR1 is MNHEY, CDR2 SVGAGI. The chain's CDR3 is CASSYLRGGEQFF.

The chain couples TRBV5-1 to TRBJ2-1; TCRdb's D call, TRBD2, is unchecked because there is no DNA. The CDR3 sequence is 16 residues long. Germline assignment: CDR1 SGHRS and CDR2 YFSETQ. The CDR3: CASSLGDLLSYNEQFF.

CDR3 sequence: CATSSDRGMNSPLHF. The gene calls are TRBV24-1 and TRBJ1-6; with no DNA, the TCRdb D assignment of TRBD1 cannot be verified. Germline-derived CDR1 and CDR2 are KGHDR and SFDVKD. CDR3 length: 15 amino acids.

The V gene is TRBV7-2, the J gene TRBJ2-1; TCRdb names TRBD1, which stays unverified in the absence of DNA. Germline CDR1 reads SGHTA; CDR2 reads FQGNSA. The CDR3 consists of 12 residues. CDR3 sequence: CAKGSWGDEQFF.

The chain recombines TRBV20-1 with TRBJ1-3. The CDR3 totals 16 residues. The germline V gene encodes CDR1 DFQATT and CDR2 SNEGSKA (reference sequence). This CDR3 reads CSARGRQGRAGNTIYF.

This sequence joins TRBV29-1 and TRBJ1-4; the TCRdb D gene call, TRBD1, has no DNA to confirm it. This CDR3 is built from 16 residues. The germline V gene has CDR1 SQVTM and CDR2 ANQGSEA. Here the CDR3 reads CSVTGVQSSTNEKLFF.

The CDR3 loop reads CASSLGNGYVEQFF. This chain uses TRBV7-2 with TRBJ2-1. This CDR3 contains 14 residues. Germline CDR1 and CDR2: SGHTA and FQGNSA. Using reference TRBV7-2 and TRBJ2-1 for the parts outside the CDR3, the full variable domain is GAGVSQSPSNKVTEKGKDVELRCDPISGHTALYWYRQSLGQGLEFLIYFQGNSAPDKSGLPSDRFSAERTGGSVSTLTIQRTQQEDSAVYLCASSLGNGYVEQFFGPGTRLTVL.

The chain couples TRBV28 to TRBJ1-1; TCRdb names TRBD1, which stays unverified in the absence of DNA. The CDR3 is 14 amino acids. Germline V gene sequence: CDR1 MDHEN, CDR2 SYDVKM. The CDR3 spells CASSPGTTNTEAFF. The whole variable domain, filled in from reference TRBV28 and TRBJ1-1, reads DVKVTQSSRYLVKRTGEKVFLECVQDMDHENMFWYRQDPGLGLRLIYFSYDVKMKEKGDIPEGYSVSREKKERFSLILESASTNQTSMYLCASSPGTTNTEAFFGQGTRLTVV.

The chain recombines TRBV5-1 with TRBJ2-3; TCRdb's D call, TRBD1, is unchecked because there is no DNA. This CDR3 is 15 amino acids long. Germline V gene data show CDR1 as SGHRS and CDR2 as YFSETQ. The CDR3 here is CASSWGTGQRDTQYF.

The gene calls are TRBV2 and TRBJ2-3; TCRdb's D call, TRBD2, is unchecked because there is no DNA. In germline, CDR1 is SNHLY, CDR2 FYNNEI. This CDR3 has 17 amino acids. The CDR3 region is CASSEEWVGGPGDTQYF.

This chain links TRBV20-1 with TRBJ2-3; TCRdb reports TRBD1, a call that lacks DNA to check it against. The CDR3 length is 20 residues. CDR1 DFQATT and CDR2 SNEGSKA come from the germline V gene (reference sequence). The CDR3 reads CSASQETTGGRRLGTDTQYF.

The J gene is TRBJ2-2, the V gene TRBV3-1. This CDR3 comprises 14 residues. Germline lookup yields CDR1 LGHDT and CDR2 YNNKEL (reference sequence). This chain's CDR3 is CASSFRTRSGELFF. The whole variable domain, remainder taken from reference TRBV3-1 and TRBJ2-2, is DTAVSQTPKYLVTQMGNDKSIKCEQNLGHDTMYWYKQDSKKFLKIMFSYNNKELIINETVPNRFSPKSPDKAHLNLHINSLELGDSAVYFCASSFRTRSGELFFGEGSRLTVL.

J is TRBJ1-1 and V is TRBV12-3 or TRBV12-4; TCRdb's D gene call, TRBD1, goes unchecked for lack of DNA. The CDR3 runs 12 residues. The CDR3 spells CASSLEQGEAFF.

J is TRBJ2-3 and V is TRBV20-1. The CDR3 consists of 16 residues. CDR1 DFQATT and CDR2 SNEGSKA come from the germline V gene (reference sequence). The CDR3 reads CSARDTLAGSTDTQYF.